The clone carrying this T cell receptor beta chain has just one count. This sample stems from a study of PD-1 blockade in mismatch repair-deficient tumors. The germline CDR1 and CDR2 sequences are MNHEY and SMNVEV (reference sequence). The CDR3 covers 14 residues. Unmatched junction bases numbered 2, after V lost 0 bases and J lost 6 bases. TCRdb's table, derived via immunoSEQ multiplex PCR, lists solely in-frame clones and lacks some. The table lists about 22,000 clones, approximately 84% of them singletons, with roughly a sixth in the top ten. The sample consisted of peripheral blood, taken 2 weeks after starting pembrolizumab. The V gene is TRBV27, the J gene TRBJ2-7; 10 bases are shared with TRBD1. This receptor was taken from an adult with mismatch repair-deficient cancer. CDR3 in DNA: TGTGCCAGCAGTTTATCCCGGACAGGGGGCGAGCAGTACTTC. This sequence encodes CASSLSRTGGEQYF.